The subject of this entry is one T cell receptor beta chain. The sample comes from a study of blood T cell repertoires in COVID-19. Sequencing was performed with immunoSEQ multiplex PCR; in TCRdb, only in-frame clones are kept and a portion is missing. The sample has fewer than 300,000 clones, 85% to 90% seen once. Trimming removed 5 bases at V and 7 bases at J, with 15 bases between. The CDR3 runs 14 residues. CDR1 is SGHTA, CDR2 FQGTGA, per germline. V and J are TRBV7-3 and TRBJ2-1; D perhaps matches TRBD1 (6 bases). Sequences were obtained from peripheral blood. This receptor was taken from a woman aged 40 to 50 who had recovered from COVID-19. The CDR3 DNA follows: TGTGCCAGCAGCCCTCTTGGGGGCCCAAATGAGCAGTTCTTC. Translating it yields CASSPLGGPNEQFF.